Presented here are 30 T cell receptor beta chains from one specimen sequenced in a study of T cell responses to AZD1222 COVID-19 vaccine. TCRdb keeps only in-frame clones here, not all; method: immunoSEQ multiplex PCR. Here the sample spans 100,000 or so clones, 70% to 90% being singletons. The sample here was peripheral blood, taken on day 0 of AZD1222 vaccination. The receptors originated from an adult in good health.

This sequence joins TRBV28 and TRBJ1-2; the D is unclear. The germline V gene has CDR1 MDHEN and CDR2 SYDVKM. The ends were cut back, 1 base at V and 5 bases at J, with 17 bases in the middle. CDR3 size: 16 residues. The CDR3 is CASSLYQASGRYGYTF. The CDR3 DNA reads TGTGCCAGCAGTTTATACCAGGCTAGCGGTCGGTATGGCTACACCTTC.

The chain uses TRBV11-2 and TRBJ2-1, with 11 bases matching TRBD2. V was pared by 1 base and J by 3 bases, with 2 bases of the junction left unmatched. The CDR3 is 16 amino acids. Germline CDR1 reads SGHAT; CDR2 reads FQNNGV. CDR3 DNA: TGTGCCAGCAGCTTAGGACTAGCGGGGATCTACAATGAGCAGTTCTTC. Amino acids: CASSLGLAGIYNEQFF.

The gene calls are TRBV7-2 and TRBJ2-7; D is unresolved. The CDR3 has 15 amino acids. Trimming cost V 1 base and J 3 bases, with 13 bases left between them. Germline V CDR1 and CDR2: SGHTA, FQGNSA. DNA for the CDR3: TGTGCCAGCAGCTTAGATGGTGGGTTAGGCTACGAGCAGTACTTC. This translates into CASSLDGGLGYEQYF.

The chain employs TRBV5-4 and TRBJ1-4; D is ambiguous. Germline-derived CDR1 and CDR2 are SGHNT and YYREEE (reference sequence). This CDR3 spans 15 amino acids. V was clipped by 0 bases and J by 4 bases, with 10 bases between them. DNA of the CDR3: TGTGCCAGCAGCTTGGTCCCGGATAATAATGAAAAACTGTTTTTT. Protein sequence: CASSLVPDNNEKLFF.

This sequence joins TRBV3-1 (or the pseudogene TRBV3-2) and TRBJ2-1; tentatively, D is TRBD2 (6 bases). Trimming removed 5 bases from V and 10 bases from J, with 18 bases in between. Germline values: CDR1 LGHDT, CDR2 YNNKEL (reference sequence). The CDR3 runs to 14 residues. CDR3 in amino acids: CASSGDDHSGEQFF. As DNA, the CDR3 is TGTGCCAGCAGCGGAGACGACCATAGCGGAGAGCAGTTCTTC.

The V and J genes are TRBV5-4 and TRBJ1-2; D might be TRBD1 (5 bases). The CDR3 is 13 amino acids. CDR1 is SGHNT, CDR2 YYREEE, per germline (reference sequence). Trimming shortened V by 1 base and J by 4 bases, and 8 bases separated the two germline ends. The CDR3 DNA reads TGTGCCAGCAGCTTGACCGACAGCTATGGCTACACCTTC. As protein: CASSLTDSYGYTF.

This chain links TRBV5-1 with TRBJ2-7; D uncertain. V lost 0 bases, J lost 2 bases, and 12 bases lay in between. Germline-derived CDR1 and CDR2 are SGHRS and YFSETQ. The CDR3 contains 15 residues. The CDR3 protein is CASSLVVGSTYEQYF. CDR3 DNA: TGCGCCAGCAGCTTGGTCGTGGGCAGCACCTACGAGCAGTACTTC. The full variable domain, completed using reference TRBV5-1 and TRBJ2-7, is KAGVTQTPRYLIKTRGQQVTLSCSPISGHRSVSWYQQTPGQGLQFLFEYFSETQRNKGNFPGRFSGRQFSNSRSEMNVSTLELGDSALYLCASSLVVGSTYEQYFGPGTRLTVT.

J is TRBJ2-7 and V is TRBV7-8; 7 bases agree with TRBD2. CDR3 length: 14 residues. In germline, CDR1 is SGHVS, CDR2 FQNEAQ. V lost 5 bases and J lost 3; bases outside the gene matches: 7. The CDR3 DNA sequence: TGTGCCAGCAGCCCCACCGGGGGGAACTACGAGCAGTACTTC. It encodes CASSPTGGNYEQYF.

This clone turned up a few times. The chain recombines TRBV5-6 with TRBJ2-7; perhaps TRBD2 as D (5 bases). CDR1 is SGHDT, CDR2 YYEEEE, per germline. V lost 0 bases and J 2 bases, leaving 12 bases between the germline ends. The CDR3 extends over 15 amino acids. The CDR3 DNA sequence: TGTGCCAGCAGCTTGGGAGGGTACCAACCCTACGAGCAGTACTTC. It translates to CASSLGGYQPYEQYF. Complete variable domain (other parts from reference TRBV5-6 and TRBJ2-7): DAGVTQSPTHLIKTRGQQVTLRCSPKSGHDTVSWYQQALGQGPQFIFQYYEEEERQRGNFPDRFSGHQFPNYSSELNVNALLLGDSALYLCASSLGGYQPYEQYFGPGTRLTVT.

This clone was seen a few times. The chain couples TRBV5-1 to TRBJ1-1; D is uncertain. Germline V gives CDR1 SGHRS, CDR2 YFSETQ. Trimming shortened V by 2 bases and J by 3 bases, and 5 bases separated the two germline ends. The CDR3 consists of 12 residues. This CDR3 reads CASSFSDTEAFF. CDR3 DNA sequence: TGCGCCAGCAGCTTTTCCGACACTGAAGCTTTCTTT.

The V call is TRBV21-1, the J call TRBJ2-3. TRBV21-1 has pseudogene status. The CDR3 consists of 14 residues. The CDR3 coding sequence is TGTGCCAGAACTTGTGGGGGACGGACAGATACGCAGTATTTT. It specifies CARTCGGRTDTQYF.

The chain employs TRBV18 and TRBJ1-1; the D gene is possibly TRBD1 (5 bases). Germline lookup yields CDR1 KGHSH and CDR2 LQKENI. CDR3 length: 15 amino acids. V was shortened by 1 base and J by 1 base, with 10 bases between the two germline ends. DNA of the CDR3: TGTGCCAGCTCACCACTCCCGGGGCCGAACACTGAAGCTTTCTTT. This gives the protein CASSPLPGPNTEAFF.

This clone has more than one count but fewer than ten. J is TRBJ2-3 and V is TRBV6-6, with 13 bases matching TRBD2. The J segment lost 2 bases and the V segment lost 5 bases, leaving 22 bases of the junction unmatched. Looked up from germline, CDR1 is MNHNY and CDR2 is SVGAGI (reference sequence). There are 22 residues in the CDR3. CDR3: CASSPSPGGRTSGGDLTDTQYF. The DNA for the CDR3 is TGTGCCAGCAGTCCCTCCCCGGGGGGCAGGACTAGCGGGGGAGACCTCACAGATACGCAGTATTTT.

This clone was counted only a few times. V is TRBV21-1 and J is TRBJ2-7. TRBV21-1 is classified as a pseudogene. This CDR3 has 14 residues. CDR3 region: CASSKGAGAYEQYF. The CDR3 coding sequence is TGTGCCAGCAGCAAAGGGGCAGGAGCCTACGAGCAGTACTTC.

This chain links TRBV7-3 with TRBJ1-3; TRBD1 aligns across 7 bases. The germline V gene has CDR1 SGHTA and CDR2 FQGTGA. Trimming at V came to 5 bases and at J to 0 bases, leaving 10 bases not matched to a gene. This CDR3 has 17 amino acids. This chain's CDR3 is CASSAQPGQLSGNTIYF. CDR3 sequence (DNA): TGTGCCAGCAGCGCACAACCGGGACAGCTCTCTGGAAACACCATATATTTT. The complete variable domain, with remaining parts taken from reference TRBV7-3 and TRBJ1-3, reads GAGVSQTPSNKVTEKGKYVELRCDPISGHTALYWYRQSLGQGPEFLIYFQGTGAADDSGLPNDRFFAVRPEGSVSTLKIQRTERGDSAVYLCASSAQPGQLSGNTIYFGEGSWLTVV.

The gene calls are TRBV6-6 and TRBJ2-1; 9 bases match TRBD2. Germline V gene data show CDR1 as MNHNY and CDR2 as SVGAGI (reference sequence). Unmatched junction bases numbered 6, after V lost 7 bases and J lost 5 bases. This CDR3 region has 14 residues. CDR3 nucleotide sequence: TGTGCCAGCACCCTAGGCGGGGGGGACAATGAGCAGTTCTTC. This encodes CASTLGGGDNEQFF.

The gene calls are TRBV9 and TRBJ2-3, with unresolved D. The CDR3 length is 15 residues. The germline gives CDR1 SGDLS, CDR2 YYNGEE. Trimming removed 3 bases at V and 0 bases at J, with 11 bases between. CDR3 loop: CASSGNLFSTDTQYF. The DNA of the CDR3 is TGTGCCAGCAGCGGTAATTTGTTTAGCACAGATACGCAGTATTTT. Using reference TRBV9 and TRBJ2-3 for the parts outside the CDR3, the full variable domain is DSGVTQTPKHLITATGQRVTLRCSPRSGDLSVYWYQQSLDQGLQFLIQYYNGEERAKGNILERFSAQQFPDLHSELNLSSLELGDSALYFCASSGNLFSTDTQYFGPGTRLTVL.

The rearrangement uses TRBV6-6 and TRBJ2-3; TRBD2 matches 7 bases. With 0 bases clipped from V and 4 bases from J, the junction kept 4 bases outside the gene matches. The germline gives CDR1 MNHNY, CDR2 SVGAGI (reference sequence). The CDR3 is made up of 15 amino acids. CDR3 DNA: TGTGCCAGCAGTTACTCTGCAGGGAGGGCAGATACGCAGTATTTT. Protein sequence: CASSYSAGRADTQYF.

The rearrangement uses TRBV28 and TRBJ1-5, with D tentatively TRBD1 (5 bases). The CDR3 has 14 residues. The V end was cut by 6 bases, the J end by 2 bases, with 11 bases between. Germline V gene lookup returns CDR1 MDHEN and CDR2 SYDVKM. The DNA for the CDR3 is TGTGCCAGCAGCCCAGGGTTGGGCAATCAGCCCCAGCATTTT. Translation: CASSPGLGNQPQHF.

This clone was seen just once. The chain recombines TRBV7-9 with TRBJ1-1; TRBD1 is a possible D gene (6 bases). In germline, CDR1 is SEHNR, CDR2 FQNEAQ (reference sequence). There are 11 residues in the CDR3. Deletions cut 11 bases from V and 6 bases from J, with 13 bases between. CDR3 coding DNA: TGTGCCTGGGACGGGGGCCCTGAAGCTTTCTTT. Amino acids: CAWDGGPEAFF.

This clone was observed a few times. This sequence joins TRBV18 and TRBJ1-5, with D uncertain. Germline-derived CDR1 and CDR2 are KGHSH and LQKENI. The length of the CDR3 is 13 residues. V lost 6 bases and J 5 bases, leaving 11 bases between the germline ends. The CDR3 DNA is TGTGCCAGCTCCCCCGGCGCCGATCAGCCCCAGCATTTT. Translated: CASSPGADQPQHF.

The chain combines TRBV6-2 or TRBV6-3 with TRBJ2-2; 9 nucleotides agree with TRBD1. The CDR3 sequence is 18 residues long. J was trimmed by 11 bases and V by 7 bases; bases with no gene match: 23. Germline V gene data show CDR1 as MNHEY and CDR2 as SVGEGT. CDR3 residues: CASNPLRPGQGPLPELFF. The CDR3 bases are TGTGCCAGCAACCCGCTTCGCCCGGGACAGGGTCCTCTGCCCGAGCTGTTTTTT.

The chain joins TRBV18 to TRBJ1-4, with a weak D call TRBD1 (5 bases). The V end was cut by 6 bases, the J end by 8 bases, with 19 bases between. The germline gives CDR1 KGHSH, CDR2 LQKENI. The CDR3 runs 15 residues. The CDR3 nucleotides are TGTGCCAGCTCCCACCCAGACAGCGACTACGAAAAACTGTTTTTT. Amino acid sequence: CASSHPDSDYEKLFF.

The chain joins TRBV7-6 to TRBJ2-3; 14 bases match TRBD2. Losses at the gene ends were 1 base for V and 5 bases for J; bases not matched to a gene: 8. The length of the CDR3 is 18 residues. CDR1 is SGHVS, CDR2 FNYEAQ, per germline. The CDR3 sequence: CASSLVVTSGGAEDTQYF. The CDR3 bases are TGTGCCAGCAGCTTAGTGGTGACTAGCGGGGGGGCAGAAGATACGCAGTATTTT.

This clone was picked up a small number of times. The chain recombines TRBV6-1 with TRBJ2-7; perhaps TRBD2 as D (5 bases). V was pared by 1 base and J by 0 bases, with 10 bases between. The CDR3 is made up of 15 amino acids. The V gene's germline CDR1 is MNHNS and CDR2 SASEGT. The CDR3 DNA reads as TGTGCCAGCAGTGAAGGGGCGGGTAGCTCCTACGAGCAGTACTTC. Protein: CASSEGAGSSYEQYF.

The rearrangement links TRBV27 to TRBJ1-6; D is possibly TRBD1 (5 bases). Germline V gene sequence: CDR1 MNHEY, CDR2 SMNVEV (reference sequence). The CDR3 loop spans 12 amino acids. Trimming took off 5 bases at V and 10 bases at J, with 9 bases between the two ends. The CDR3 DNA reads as TGTGCCAGCAGTCCAGGGTTCTCACCCCTCCACTTT. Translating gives CASSPGFSPLHF.

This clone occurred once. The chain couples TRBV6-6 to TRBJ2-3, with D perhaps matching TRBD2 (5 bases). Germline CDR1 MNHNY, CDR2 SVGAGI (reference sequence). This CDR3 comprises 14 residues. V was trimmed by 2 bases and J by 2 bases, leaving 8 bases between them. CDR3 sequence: CASSYRGFTDTQYF. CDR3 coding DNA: TGTGCCAGCAGTTACCGAGGGTTCACAGATACGCAGTATTTT.

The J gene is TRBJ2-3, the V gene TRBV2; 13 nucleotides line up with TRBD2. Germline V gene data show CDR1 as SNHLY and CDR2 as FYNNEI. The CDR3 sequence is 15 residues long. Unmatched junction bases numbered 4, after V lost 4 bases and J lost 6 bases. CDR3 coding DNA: TGTGCCAGCAGTGTGGAACTAGCGGGGGGGGATACGCAGTATTTT. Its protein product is CASSVELAGGDTQYF.

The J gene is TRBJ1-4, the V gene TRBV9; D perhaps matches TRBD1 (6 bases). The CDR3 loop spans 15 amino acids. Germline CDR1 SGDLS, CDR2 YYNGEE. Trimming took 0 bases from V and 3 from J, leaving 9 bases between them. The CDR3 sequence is CASSVGNRANEKLFF. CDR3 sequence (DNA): TGTGCCAGCAGCGTAGGAAACAGGGCTAATGAAAAACTGTTTTTT.

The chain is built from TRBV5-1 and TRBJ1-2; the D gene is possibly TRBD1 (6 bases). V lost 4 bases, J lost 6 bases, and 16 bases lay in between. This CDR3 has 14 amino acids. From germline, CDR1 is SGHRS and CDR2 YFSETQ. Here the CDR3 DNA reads TGCGCCAGCAGCCCGGATGGGGGGCGGGATGGCTACACCTTC. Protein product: CASSPDGGRDGYTF.